Below are 16 T cell receptor beta chains sequenced from a single sample in a study of T cell responses to AZD1222 COVID-19 vaccine. The assay was immunoSEQ multiplex PCR, and TCRdb's table has in-frame clones only and misses some. This sample has roughly 150,000 clones, with about 91% found just once. The material was peripheral blood, obtained on day 0 of AZD1222 vaccination. Receptor source: an adult in good health.

The chain is built from TRBV4-3 and TRBJ2-1; no definite D call. Germline lookup yields CDR1 LGHNA and CDR2 YSLEER. V shed 0 bases and J shed 9 bases, with 9 bases lying between them. This CDR3 comprises 13 residues. The CDR3 here is CASSQDISGEQFF. The CDR3 coding sequence is TGCGCCAGCAGCCAAGACATCTCTGGTGAGCAGTTCTTC.

The V call is TRBV28, the J call TRBJ2-7; D is possibly TRBD1 (5 bases). With 7 bases removed from V and 5 bases from J, the gap between germline ends came to 18 bases. The CDR3 covers 14 residues. CDR1 and CDR2 (germline): MDHEN, SYDVKM. The CDR3 sequence: CASTEQGTVDEQYF. CDR3 nucleotide sequence: TGTGCCAGCACGGAGCAGGGAACGGTTGACGAGCAGTACTTC. The full variable domain, its missing parts supplied by reference TRBV28 and TRBJ2-7, is DVKVTQSSRYLVKRTGEKVFLECVQDMDHENMFWYRQDPGLGLRLIYFSYDVKMKEKGDIPEGYSVSREKKERFSLILESASTNQTSMYLCASTEQGTVDEQYFGPGTRLTVT.

This chain uses TRBV9 with TRBJ1-1, with D perhaps matching TRBD1 (5 bases). Germline lookup yields CDR1 SGDLS and CDR2 YYNGEE. The CDR3 has 12 residues. Trimming pared 0 bases from V and 7 bases from J, leaving 7 bases between. The CDR3: CASSVEGSEAFF. The CDR3, as DNA: TGTGCCAGCAGCGTAGAGGGGAGTGAAGCTTTCTTT.

This clone was observed a single time. The rearrangement links TRBV4-3 to TRBJ1-6; D is undetermined. Trimming removed 4 bases from V and 7 bases from J, with 17 bases in between. The germline CDR1 and CDR2 sequences are LGHNA and YSLEER. CDR3 length: 16 residues. The CDR3 is CASSPRWMGGNSPLHF. CDR3 nucleotides: TGCGCCAGCAGCCCTCGATGGATGGGCGGCAATTCACCCCTCCACTTT.

The chain employs TRBV19 and TRBJ2-5, with 7 bases that match TRBD1. Germline CDR1 reads LNHDA; CDR2 reads SQIVND (reference sequence). With 3 bases clipped from V and 7 bases from J, the junction kept 5 bases outside the gene matches. The CDR3 covers 13 residues. CDR3 DNA: TGTGCCAGTAGTATGGACAGGCCGGGGACCCAGTACTTC. It specifies CASSMDRPGTQYF.

The chain employs TRBV11-3 and TRBJ1-6; the D gene is possibly TRBD1 (6 bases). CDR1 and CDR2 (germline): SGHNT, YENEEA. The CDR3 loop spans 13 amino acids. The germline V and J ends were trimmed by 4 bases and 10 bases, with 11 bases remaining between them. DNA for the CDR3: TGTGCCAGCAGCTCGCACAGGGACTCACCCCTCCACTTT. This gives the protein CASSSHRDSPLHF.

The chain uses TRBV19 and TRBJ1-6; TRBD1 aligns across 7 bases. Germline trimming cut 6 bases from V and 10 bases from J; bases unmatched to any gene: 9. The CDR3 covers 14 residues. CDR1 is LNHDA, CDR2 SQIVND, per germline (reference sequence). This CDR3 reads CASRPRQGRSPLHF. The DNA of the CDR3 is TGTGCCAGTAGACCTCGACAGGGACGGTCACCCCTCCACTTT.

The CDR3 loop is CAWTRSRAGNTIYF. The CDR3 nucleotides read TGTGCCTGGACGAGATCCCGAGCTGGAAACACCATATATTTT. The rearrangement uses TRBV30 and TRBJ1-3; D ambiguous. The V and J ends lost 4 bases and 2 bases respectively, with 12 bases between them. The germline CDR1 and CDR2 sequences are GTSNPN and SVGIG (reference sequence). The CDR3 is 14 amino acids.

The rearrangement uses TRBV21-1 and TRBJ1-2; the DNA was not used to check the table's D call, TRBD1. TRBV21-1 is a known pseudogene. The CDR3 sequence is 17 residues long. The CDR3 is CASSKEGNECFNEDYTF. The CDR3 coding sequence is TGTGCCAGCAGCAAAGAGGGGAACGAATGCTTCAATGAAGACTACACCTTC.

This chain connects TRBV5-1 to TRBJ1-2, with 7 bases lining up with TRBD1. Germline V gene data show CDR1 as SGHRS and CDR2 as YFSETQ. The CDR3 spans 15 residues. J gave up 2 bases and V 7 bases, and 11 bases lay outside the gene matches. As DNA, the CDR3 is TGCGCCAGCCTAGGAGGGGAGGGGGCGAACTATGGCTACACCTTC. It encodes CASLGGEGANYGYTF.

This chain joins TRBV15 and TRBJ1-1, with TRBD1 identical over 11 bases. CDR1 is LNHNV and CDR2 is YYDKDF in the germline V gene (reference sequence). Trimming removed 0 bases from V and 1 base from J; junction bases left unmatched: 4. This CDR3 spans 17 amino acids. DNA for the CDR3: TGTGCCACCAGCAGAGATGGGGGACAGGGGGAGAACACTGAAGCTTTCTTT. It yields the protein CATSRDGGQGENTEAFF.

The chain has TRBV29-1 and TRBJ2-7; 7 bases are a match to TRBD2. The CDR3 totals 13 residues. Germline V gene data show CDR1 as SQVTM and CDR2 as ANQGSEA. V dropped 6 bases and J dropped 2; count of bases not matched to a gene: 7. In DNA form, the CDR3 reads TGCAGCGTCGGGGCTAGCGGTACCTACGAGCAGTACTTC. This codes for CSVGASGTYEQYF.

The chain has TRBV6-2 or TRBV6-3 and TRBJ2-2; D gene ambiguous. The CDR3 runs 13 residues. Between the trimmed V and J ends, which lost 5 bases and 5 bases, there was a span of 9 bases. In germline, CDR1 is MNHEY, CDR2 SVGEGT. This CDR3 reads CASSQSLTGELFF. DNA of the CDR3: TGTGCCAGCAGTCAATCCCTAACCGGGGAGCTGTTTTTT.

This chain links TRBV18 with TRBJ1-5; 8 bases fit TRBD1. J was trimmed by 7 bases and V by 3 bases; bases with no gene match: 8. CDR1 and CDR2 from the germline V gene are KGHSH and LQKENI. CDR3 length: 15 residues. The CDR3 DNA follows: TGTGCCAGCTCACCCGGACAGGGAGTCCAGCAGCCCCAGCATTTT. This sequence encodes CASSPGQGVQQPQHF.

The chain combines TRBV18 with TRBJ1-1; no clear D. CDR3 length: 14 residues. In germline, CDR1 is KGHSH, CDR2 LQKENI. V dropped 6 bases and J dropped 0 bases, with 11 bases sitting between them. The CDR3 coding sequence is TGTGCCAGCTCCCTTAAGGCGGTGAACACTGAAGCTTTCTTT. Its protein product is CASSLKAVNTEAFF.

This chain joins TRBV28 and TRBJ1-2, with D perhaps matching TRBD1 (6 bases). The CDR3 consists of 12 residues. Germline CDR1 reads MDHEN; CDR2 reads SYDVKM. Between the trimmed V and J ends, which lost 1 base and 13 bases, there was a span of 13 bases. This CDR3 is CASSLSRGSSTF. The CDR3 coding sequence is TGTGCCAGCAGTTTATCCAGGGGTTCAAGCACCTTC.